This T cell receptor (beta chain) came from a study of cytomegalovirus exposure and HLA in healthy donors. For the study at large: Roughly 180 million T cells yielded roughly 100 million unique TCR beta sequences, as an earlier analysis found.

The CDR3 contains 19 residues. Germline assignment: CDR1 SGHRS and CDR2 YFSETQ. V dropped 8 bases and J dropped 0 bases, with 27 bases sitting between them. PCR involved 60 Vbeta and 13 Jbeta primers. TCRdb's copy holds only in-frame clones and misses some; the assay was immunoSEQ multiplex PCR. Of roughly 150,000 clones listed, 65% to 70% are singletons. A word on this clone: Its antigen remains unknown.

Study-wide findings and caveats: Per a prior analysis, the majority of TCR beta V segments were productive roughly 90% or roughly 30% of the time. Fewer N-insertions than the approximately 610-donor mean were reportedly shown by an Asian-associated ancestry cluster in a later analysis.

The V gene is TRBV5-1, the J gene TRBJ1-5; TRBD1 might be the D (6 bases). Sample: PBMCs. The sequence was obtained from a man aged 25 to 40 in good health and CMV-seropositive. The CDR3 bases are TGCGCCAGTACCAAAAGCGGGGGCACAGGCGCTGATAGCAATCAGCCCCAGCATTTT. This translates into CASTKSGGTGADSNQPQHF.